This passage covers 13 T cell receptor beta chains from one sample sequenced in a study of blood T cell repertoires in COVID-19. Sequenced by immunoSEQ multiplex PCR; TCRdb stores in-frame clones only, minus some. Of under 300,000 clones in the sample, roughly 81% are singletons; the top ten hold about 4%. Sequenced sample: peripheral blood. Receptors were obtained from a man aged 45-60 years with acute or convalescent COVID-19.

The V and J genes are TRBV5-1 and TRBJ1-6; 8 bases align to TRBD1. The V and J ends lost 2 bases and 4 bases, in that order; junction bases with no gene match: 2. The germline gives CDR1 SGHRS, CDR2 YFSETQ. The CDR3 contains 15 residues. This CDR3 reads CASSLQGEYNSPLHF. The DNA for the CDR3 is TGCGCCAGCAGCTTACAGGGGGAGTATAATTCACCCCTCCACTTT.

The chain employs TRBV28 and TRBJ2-1, with D possibly TRBD2 on 7 matching bases. Trimming left V 5 bases short and J 8 bases short, with 22 bases between. In germline, CDR1 is MDHEN, CDR2 SYDVKM. The CDR3 runs to 16 residues. The CDR3 loop reads CASSITPAGQGDEQFF. For the CDR3, the DNA is TGTGCCAGCAGTATTACCCCAGCGGGACAAGGGGATGAGCAGTTCTTC.

V gene TRBV14 combines with J gene TRBJ2-7; 9 nucleotides agree with TRBD1. The CDR3 contains 21 residues. Looked up from germline, CDR1 is SGHDN and CDR2 is FVKESK. V shed 0 bases, J shed 5 bases, and the junction held 23 bases outside the gene matches. The CDR3 spells CASSQDYVIEGQGIKFDEQYF. CDR3 coding DNA: TGTGCCAGCAGCCAAGACTATGTCATTGAGGGACAGGGCATAAAGTTTGACGAGCAGTACTTC.

The chain is built from TRBV11-1 and TRBJ2-5; D possibly corresponds to TRBD2 (5 bases). Per the germline V gene, CDR1 is SGHAT and CDR2 is FQDESV (reference sequence). This CDR3 is built from 14 residues. V was trimmed by 1 base and J by 7 bases, leaving 13 bases between them. In DNA form, the CDR3 reads TGTGCCAGCAGCTTAGGAAGAGGGCGCCGGACCCAGTACTTC. Its protein is CASSLGRGRRTQYF.

In DNA form, the CDR3 reads TGTGCCAGCAGTTTGGGGAGACATAGCAATCAGCCCCAGCATTTT. It encodes CASSLGRHSNQPQHF. The chain has TRBV28 and TRBJ1-5; D is uncertain. Trimming removed 3 bases from V and 0 bases from J, with 9 bases in between. The CDR3 totals 15 residues. CDR1 MDHEN and CDR2 SYDVKM come from the germline V gene.

J is TRBJ2-5 and V is TRBV3-1 (or the pseudogene TRBV3-2); 9 nucleotides agree with TRBD1. Per the germline V gene, CDR1 is LGHDT and CDR2 is YNNKEL (reference sequence). CDR3 length: 14 amino acids. After removal of 8 bases from V and 5 bases from J, the junction contained 9 bases not matched to a gene. As DNA, the CDR3 is TGTGCCAGCCGCGGGACAGGGCTAATGGAGACCCAGTACTTC. Amino acids: CASRGTGLMETQYF.

V is TRBV29-1 and J is TRBJ2-6; tentatively, D is TRBD1 (5 bases). The CDR3 is 13 residues long. The V and J ends lost 5 bases and 0 bases respectively, with 5 bases between them. Germline CDR1 reads SQVTM; CDR2 reads ANQGSEA. The CDR3, as DNA: TGCAGCGTTCAGGGCTCTGGGGCCAACGTCCTGACTTTC. Its protein is CSVQGSGANVLTF.

J is TRBJ1-6 and V is TRBV15, with D tentatively TRBD1 (6 bases). V lost 1 base and J 2 bases, leaving 24 bases between the germline ends. The CDR3 contains 21 residues. Germline CDR1 LNHNV, CDR2 YYDKDF (reference sequence). CDR3 DNA sequence: TGTGCCACCAGCAGAGCGATCAAACGGACAGCTACCTCGGCCTATAATTCACCCCTCCACTTT. This codes for CATSRAIKRTATSAYNSPLHF.

The rearrangement links TRBV6-5 to TRBJ1-5; D possibly corresponds to TRBD1 (6 bases). The V gene's germline CDR1 is MNHEY and CDR2 SVGAGI. V was trimmed by 6 bases and J by 1 base, leaving 13 bases between them. The CDR3 runs 15 residues. The CDR3 nucleotides are TGTGCCAGCAGCAAAGGGGGGGGGAGCAATCAGCCCCAGCATTTT. It specifies CASSKGGGSNQPQHF.

This clone was observed a handful of times. This chain uses TRBV7-9 with TRBJ2-5; TRBD2 might be the D (7 bases). CDR1 and CDR2 (germline): SEHNR, FQNEAQ (reference sequence). V lost 0 bases to trimming and J lost 5 bases, with 13 bases between them. The CDR3 is 15 residues long. CDR3 sequence (DNA): TGTGCCAGCAGCTTAGCAGGGGGAGGGTCTGAGACCCAGTACTTC. Its translation is CASSLAGGGSETQYF.

The chain couples TRBV6-2 or TRBV6-3 to TRBJ1-1; 12 bases map to TRBD1. Germline assignment: CDR1 MNHEY and CDR2 SVGEGT. Trimming at V came to 5 bases and at J to 12 bases, leaving 7 bases not matched to a gene. The CDR3 has 13 amino acids. The CDR3 here is CASSPRGQGATFF. CDR3 coding DNA: TGTGCCAGCAGTCCCCGGGGACAGGGGGCGACTTTCTTT.

The chain carries TRBV19 and TRBJ2-1; 13 bases align to TRBD2. Trimming cost V 8 bases and J 7 bases; bases outside gene matches: 8. Germline V gene data show CDR1 as LNHDA and CDR2 as SQIVND (reference sequence). There are 15 residues in the CDR3. DNA for the CDR3: TGTGCCAGTGAATCACTAGCGGGAGGGTGGAATGAGCAGTTCTTC. It translates to CASESLAGGWNEQFF.

This clone appeared once. V is TRBV3-1 (or the pseudogene TRBV3-2) and J is TRBJ2-2; D possibly corresponds to TRBD2 (6 bases). Germline CDR1 and CDR2: LGHDT and YNNKEL (reference sequence). Trimming left V 3 bases short and J 2 bases short, with 10 bases between. This CDR3 contains 15 residues. CDR3 coding DNA: TGTGCCAGCAGCCAGAGGGGACTCAACACCGGGGAGCTGTTTTTT. Encoded protein: CASSQRGLNTGELFF.